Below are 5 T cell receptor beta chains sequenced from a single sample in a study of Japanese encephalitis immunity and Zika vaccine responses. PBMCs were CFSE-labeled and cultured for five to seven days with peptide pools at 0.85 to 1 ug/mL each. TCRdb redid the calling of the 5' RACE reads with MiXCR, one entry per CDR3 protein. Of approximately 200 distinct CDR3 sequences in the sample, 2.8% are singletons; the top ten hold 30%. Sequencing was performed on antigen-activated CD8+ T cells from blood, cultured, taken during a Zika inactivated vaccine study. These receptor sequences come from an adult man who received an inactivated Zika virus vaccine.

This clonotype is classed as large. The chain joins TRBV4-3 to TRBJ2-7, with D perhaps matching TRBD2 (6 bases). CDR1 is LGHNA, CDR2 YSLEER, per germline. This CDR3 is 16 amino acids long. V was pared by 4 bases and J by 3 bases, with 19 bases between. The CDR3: CASSLTRDAPNYEQYF. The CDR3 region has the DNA TGCGCCAGCAGCCTAACGCGGGACGCCCCTAACTACGAGCAGTACTTC.

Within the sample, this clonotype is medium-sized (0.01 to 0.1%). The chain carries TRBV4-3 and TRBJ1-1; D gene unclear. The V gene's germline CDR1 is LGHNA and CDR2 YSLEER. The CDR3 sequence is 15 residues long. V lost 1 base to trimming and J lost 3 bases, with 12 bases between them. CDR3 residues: CASSQVHEEDTEAFF. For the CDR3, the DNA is TGCGCCAGCAGCCAAGTCCATGAGGAGGACACTGAAGCTTTCTTT.

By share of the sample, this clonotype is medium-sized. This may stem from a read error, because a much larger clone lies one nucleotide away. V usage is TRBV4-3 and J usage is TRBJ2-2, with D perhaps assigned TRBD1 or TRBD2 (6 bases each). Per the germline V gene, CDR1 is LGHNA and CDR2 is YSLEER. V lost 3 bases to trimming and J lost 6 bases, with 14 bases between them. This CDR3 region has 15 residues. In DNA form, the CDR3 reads TGCGCCAGCAGCCAGAGGGGGGCCATCCCCGGGGAGCTGTTTTTT. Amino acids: CASSQRGAIPGELFF.

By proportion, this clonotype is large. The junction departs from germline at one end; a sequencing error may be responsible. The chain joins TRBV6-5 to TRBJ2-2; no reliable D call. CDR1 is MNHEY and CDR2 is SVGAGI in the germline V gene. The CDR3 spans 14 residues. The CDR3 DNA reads TGTGCCAGCACTTACCAGATCTACACCGGGGAGCTGTTTTTT. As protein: CASTYQIYTGELFF.

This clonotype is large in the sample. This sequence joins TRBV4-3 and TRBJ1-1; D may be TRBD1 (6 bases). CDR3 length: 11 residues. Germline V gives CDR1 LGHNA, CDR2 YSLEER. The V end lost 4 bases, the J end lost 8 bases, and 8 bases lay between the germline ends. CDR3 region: CASSLGQEAFF. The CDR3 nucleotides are TGCGCCAGCAGCCTCGGACAGGAAGCTTTCTTT.